The 15 T cell receptor beta chains listed next were all sequenced from one sample in a study of T cells in Graves' hyperthyroidism and ophthalmopathy. The investigators amplified TCR beta CDR3 regions from RNA transcripts. An initial round of RT-PCR targeting the TCR CDR3 relied on the HTBI primer set. TCRdb analysed the multiplex PCR reads with MiXCR anew, one entry per CDR3 protein. The repertoire has about 350,000 distinct CDR3 sequences, roughly 14% of them found once; the top ten carry approximately 25%. The sample consisted of blood. These TCRs come from a woman in her twenties or thirties with Graves' hyperthyroidism.

The chain links TRBV7-9 to TRBJ2-3; D is perhaps TRBD2 (5 bases). The V end lost 5 bases, the J end lost 7 bases, and 10 bases lay between the germline ends. Germline-derived CDR1 and CDR2 are SEHNR and FQNEAQ (reference sequence). The CDR3 spans 12 residues. CDR3 sequence reads: CASSHGDNTQYF. DNA of the CDR3: TGTGCCAGCAGCCACGGGGATAATACGCAGTATTTT.

This clonotype was recorded a few times. One junction end does not reproduce the germline sequence, and a read error may be involved. The V gene is TRBV5-1, the J gene TRBJ2-7, with 8 bases lining up with TRBD2. The CDR3 has 18 residues. Germline values: CDR1 SGHRS, CDR2 YFSETQ. CDR3 region: CASSLSGGFDKISYKQYF. The CDR3 region has the DNA TGCGCCAGCAGCTTGTCGGGAGGGTTTGATAAGATCTCCTACAAGCAGTACTTC.

This clonotype was observed at least ten times. The chain links TRBV12-3 or TRBV12-4 to TRBJ2-5; the match to TRBD2 covers 10 bases. The length of the CDR3 is 14 residues. Trimming cost V 8 bases and J 5 bases; bases outside gene matches: 8. The CDR3 loop is CASGSGRYYETQYF. The CDR3, as DNA: TGTGCCAGCGGTAGCGGGAGGTATTATGAGACCCAGTACTTC.

This clonotype appeared a few times. A read error may account for a junction end that differs from germline. The V gene is TRBV7-9, the J gene TRBJ2-7, with 7 positions matching TRBD1. The CDR3 contains 13 residues. Germline lookup yields CDR1 SEHNR and CDR2 FQNEAQ (reference sequence). This CDR3 reads CANSSGQTYEQYF. The CDR3 DNA follows: TGTGCCAACAGCTCGGGACAGACCTACGAGCAGTACTTC.

This clonotype has ten or more counts. A junction end diverges from the germline sequence, so it may reflect a read error. This sequence joins TRBV11-2 and TRBJ1-1, with a weak D call TRBD1 (5 bases). Germline V gives CDR1 SGHAT, CDR2 FQNNGV. The CDR3 contains 11 residues. The CDR3 region is CASSAGTAKLF. The CDR3 coding sequence is TGTGCCAGCAGCGCCGGGACGGCGAAGCTCTTT.

The chain uses TRBV27 and TRBJ1-6; D gene ambiguous. Trimming removed 7 bases at V and 7 bases at J, with 11 bases between. Germline-derived CDR1 and CDR2 are MNHEY and SMNVEV (reference sequence). The CDR3 covers 13 residues. The chain's CDR3 is CASTITANSPLHF. The DNA of the CDR3 is TGTGCCAGCACCATTACGGCCAATTCACCCCTCCACTTT.

This clonotype turned up a few times. The CDR3 nucleotides are TGTGCCAGCAGCCTAAAATCGGGGGGTGGTGAAGCTTTCTTT. The encoded protein is CASSLKSGGGEAFF. This chain links TRBV4-2 with TRBJ1-1; a possible D gene is TRBD1 (5 bases). Germline V lookup: CDR1 LGHNA, CDR2 YNFKEQ. V gave up 4 bases and J gave up 7 bases, with 16 bases separating them. This CDR3 comprises 14 residues.

The chain has TRBV20-1 and TRBJ1-2; no definite D call. This CDR3 is built from 14 residues. V dropped 5 bases and J dropped 0 bases, with 13 bases sitting between them. CDR1 DFQATT and CDR2 SNEGSKA come from the germline V gene (reference sequence). The CDR3 sequence: CSAPPTPANYGYTF. For the CDR3, the DNA is TGCAGTGCTCCCCCCACACCGGCTAACTATGGCTACACCTTC.

This clonotype has a count of ten or more. This chain uses TRBV19 with TRBJ1-5; 7 positions agree with TRBD1. The V gene end was trimmed by 8 bases and the J gene end by 0 bases; junction bases not matched to a gene: 7. CDR3 length equals 15 residues. Germline CDR1 LNHDA, CDR2 SQIVND (reference sequence). In DNA form, the CDR3 reads TGTGCCAGTCTCCGGGACAGTAATAGCAATCAGCCCCAGCATTTT. Protein: CASLRDSNSNQPQHF.

The table lists this clonotype with many counts. V and J are TRBV6-1 and TRBJ1-2; TRBD1 aligns across 8 bases. Germline values: CDR1 MNHNS, CDR2 SASEGT. The length of the CDR3 is 14 residues. V dropped 0 bases and J dropped 10; count of bases not matched to a gene: 7. CDR3 sequence: CASSEAPDRGYYTF. The CDR3, as DNA: TGTGCCAGCAGTGAAGCGCCAGACAGGGGTTACTACACCTTC.

This clonotype was picked up many times. The J gene is TRBJ2-3, the V gene TRBV7-9; 7 nucleotides agree with TRBD2. CDR3 length: 14 amino acids. CDR1 and CDR2 (germline): SEHNR, FQNEAQ (reference sequence). V dropped 4 bases and J dropped 6; count of bases not matched to a gene: 7. The CDR3 DNA reads as TGTGCCAGCAGCTCGGGGAGGGCCGGGGATACGCAGTATTTT. Encoded protein: CASSSGRAGDTQYF.

The sample holds a few counts of this clonotype. V usage is TRBV28 and J usage is TRBJ2-1, with unresolved D. The CDR3 covers 12 residues. V was trimmed by 6 bases and J by 1 base, leaving 4 bases between them. From germline, CDR1 is MDHEN and CDR2 SYDVKM. CDR3 region: CASSESYNEQFF. The CDR3 region has the DNA TGTGCCAGCAGCGAGTCCTACAATGAGCAGTTCTTC.

Only a few counts were recorded for this clonotype. The chain recombines TRBV11-2 with TRBJ2-7; D tentatively reads TRBD1 or TRBD2 (5 bases each). Trimming stripped 5 bases from V and 6 bases from J, with 17 bases between. CDR1 and CDR2 from the germline V gene are SGHAT and FQNNGV. The CDR3 spans 14 residues. CDR3 loop: CASSMGTLGSEQYF. CDR3 bases: TGTGCCAGCAGCATGGGGACCTTGGGGAGCGAGCAGTACTTC.

This clonotype was observed many times. The chain employs TRBV7-2 and TRBJ1-4; tentative D call: TRBD1 (5 bases). Germline V gives CDR1 SGHTA, CDR2 FQGNSA. The length of the CDR3 is 14 residues. Trimming removed 5 bases from V and 5 bases from J, with 12 bases in between. CDR3 sequence: CASSRGRANEKLFF. The CDR3 DNA follows: TGTGCCAGCAGCCGGGGACGCGCAAATGAAAAACTGTTTTTT. Variable domain in full (rest from reference TRBV7-2 and TRBJ1-4): GAGVSQSPSNKVTEKGKDVELRCDPISGHTALYWYRQSLGQGLEFLIYFQGNSAPDKSGLPSDRFSAERTGGSVSTLTIQRTQQEDSAVYLCASSRGRANEKLFFGSGTQLSVL.

This clonotype appeared many times. The rearrangement uses TRBV29-1 and TRBJ2-5, with 10 bases that match TRBD2. J gave up 9 bases and V 7 bases, and 14 bases lay outside the gene matches. This CDR3 contains 14 residues. CDR1 SQVTM and CDR2 ANQGSEA come from the germline V gene. The CDR3 is CSGLSGRTSGAQYF. The CDR3, as DNA: TGCAGCGGGCTTAGCGGGAGGACCTCCGGGGCCCAGTACTTC.